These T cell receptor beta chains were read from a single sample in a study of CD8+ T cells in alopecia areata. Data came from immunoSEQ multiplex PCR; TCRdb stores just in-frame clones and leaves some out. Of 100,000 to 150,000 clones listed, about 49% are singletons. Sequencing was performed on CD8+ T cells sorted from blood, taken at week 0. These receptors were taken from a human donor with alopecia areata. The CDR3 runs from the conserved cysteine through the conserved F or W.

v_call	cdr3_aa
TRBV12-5	CASGWDTEKSGANVLTF
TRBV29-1	CSGVQETQYF
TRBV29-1	CSVEGRLTDTQYF
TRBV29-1	CTHGTEGTEAFF
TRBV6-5	CASSGYNTEAFF
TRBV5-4	CASSLDELADYTDTQYF
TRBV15	CATLGGTGELFF
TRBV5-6	CASSLKGWNSNQPQHF
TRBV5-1	CASSEDRRHSYEQYF
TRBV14	CASSQAVDLSPLHF
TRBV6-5	CASSYIGQGEKLFF
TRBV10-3	CATLGGYGYTF
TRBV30	CAWSVGRNEQFF
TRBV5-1	CASSRIAPGAFQETQYF
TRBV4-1	CASSWERGRLRYF
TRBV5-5	CASSLFNNTGELFF
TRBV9	CASSVEPDLNTEAFF
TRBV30	CAWSVGNTEAFF
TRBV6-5	CASSRGTGDTGELFF
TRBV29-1	CSVDLGADGYGYTF
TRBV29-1	CSVEANTEAFF
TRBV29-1	CSVRWDRIMNTEAFF
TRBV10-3	CAISEGGSYEQYF
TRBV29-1	CSVDETGWNEQYF
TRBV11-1	CASSLDILEDNNNEQFF
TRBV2	CAATGSVATNEKLFF
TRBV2	CAREEPQGTEQYF
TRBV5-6	CASSLSFYPEGTEAFF
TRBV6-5	CASSSTRDETQYF
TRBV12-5	CASGLGADRGSSYGYTF
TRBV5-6	CASSFWGFGEKLFF
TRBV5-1	CASGGEGGYTF
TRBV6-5	CASSYDTGVMNTEAFF
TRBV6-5	CASSPGRTYEQYF